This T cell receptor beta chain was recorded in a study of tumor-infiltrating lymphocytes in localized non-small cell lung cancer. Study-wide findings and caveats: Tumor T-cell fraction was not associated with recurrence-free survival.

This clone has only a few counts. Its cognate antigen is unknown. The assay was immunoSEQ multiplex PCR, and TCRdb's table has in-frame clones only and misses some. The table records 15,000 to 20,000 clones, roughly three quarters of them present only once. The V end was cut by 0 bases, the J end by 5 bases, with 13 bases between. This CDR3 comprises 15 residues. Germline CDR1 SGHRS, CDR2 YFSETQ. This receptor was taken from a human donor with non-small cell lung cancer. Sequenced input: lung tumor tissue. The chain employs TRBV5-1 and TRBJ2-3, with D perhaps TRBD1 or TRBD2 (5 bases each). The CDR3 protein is CASSLALGRVDTQYF. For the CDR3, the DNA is TGCGCCAGCAGCTTGGCCCTGGGGCGGGTAGATACGCAGTATTTT.